This TCR beta chain comes out of a study of blood T cell repertoires in COVID-19. The length of the CDR3 is 16 residues. The germline V gene encodes CDR1 SGHTA and CDR2 FQGNSA. Germline trimming cut 5 bases from V and 5 bases from J; bases unmatched to any gene: 7. In the original workflow: Nucleated cell number was recorded as an estimate derived from reference gene primer amplification. TCRdb's copy holds only in-frame clones and misses some; the assay was immunoSEQ multiplex PCR. V and J calls and clone size follow that table, whereas D and trimming were derived from the DNA. The table includes some 67,000 clones, approximately 75% detected once.

This clonotype originated in a woman aged 60-70 years with acute or convalescent COVID-19. Input material: peripheral blood. The chain couples TRBV7-2 to TRBJ1-5, with TRBD1 identical over 12 bases. CDR3 amino acids: CASSPPGQGAHQPQHF. For the CDR3, the DNA is TGTGCCAGCAGCCCCCCGGGACAGGGGGCCCATCAGCCCCAGCATTTT.